This is a list of T cell receptor beta chains from one sample in a study of blood T cell repertoires in COVID-19. The repertoire was sequenced with immunoSEQ multiplex PCR; TCRdb's copy has only in-frame clones and lacks some. The data contain approximately 120,000 clones, more than 75% of them singletons. What was sequenced was peripheral blood. The receptors originated from a man in his fifties with acute or convalescent COVID-19. Both conserved end residues are part of each CDR3. The D gene is left open where the match is weak. Rows may omit the clone size; those that give it use once, few, many or a size class.

D,V,J,size,DNA,CDR3
.,TRBV5-1,TRBJ2-2,.,TGCGCCAGCAGCAAACACAGGGTCCCCTCAGGCGACACCGGGGAGCTGTTTTTT,CASSKHRVPSGDTGELFF
TRBD2,TRBV7-9,TRBJ2-3,.,TGTGCCAGCAGCTTGACCATGACTAGCGGGAGGGGGCATACGCAGTATTTT,CASSLTMTSGRGHTQYF
TRBD1,TRBV3-1/TRBV3-2,TRBJ1-1,.,TGTGCCAGCAGTGCAACAGGGGGGAACACTGAAGCTTTCTTT,CASSATGGNTEAFF
.,TRBV19,TRBJ1-4,.,TGTGCCAGTTCGACAGTACTCAATGAAAAACTGTTTTTT,CASSTVLNEKLFF
TRBD1,TRBV2,TRBJ1-5,few,TGTGCCAGCAGTGAAGTTGGAGGGGGCCGCCAGCCCCAGCATTTT,CASSEVGGGRQPQHF
.,TRBV19,TRBJ1-1,.,TGTGCCAGTAGCCCCATTGGACGGGGGGAAGCTTTCTTT,CASSPIGRGEAFF
.,TRBV9,TRBJ2-1,.,TGTGCCAGCAGCGCCGGCGGGATTTACTACAATGAGCAGTTCTTC,CASSAGGIYYNEQFF
TRBD1,TRBV7-2,TRBJ1-5,.,TGTGCCAGCAGCCCGCGGACAGGAGCAAATCAGCCCCAGCATTTT,CASSPRTGANQPQHF
.,TRBV27,TRBJ2-7,.,TGTGCCAGCAGTTTATATGAAGGACTAACCTACGAGCAGTACTTC,CASSLYEGLTYEQYF
TRBD1,TRBV5-1,TRBJ1-1,.,TGCGCCAGCAGCTTAGACCTTTCAGGGGGCATGACTGAAGCTTTCTTT,CASSLDLSGGMTEAFF
TRBD1,TRBV27,TRBJ1-1,.,TGTGCCAGCAGTCTAGACAGGGGAGAAGGCACTGAAGCTTTCTTT,CASSLDRGEGTEAFF
.,TRBV10-2,TRBJ1-2,.,TGCGCCAGCAGTGAGTATCAACGGACAGTCAATGGCTACACCTTC,CASSEYQRTVNGYTF
TRBD1,TRBV19,TRBJ1-4,.,TGTGCCAGTAAAGACAGGGAAGCAACTGGTGAAAAACTGTTTTTT,CASKDREATGEKLFF
.,TRBV27,TRBJ1-2,.,TGTGCCAGCAGTTTACCCGGGGGGGGCTACACCTTC,CASSLPGGGYTF
.,TRBV5-1,TRBJ2-7,few,TGCGCCAGCAGGCCAACTACGGACAGTTCCTACGAGCAGTACTTC,CASRPTTDSSYEQYF